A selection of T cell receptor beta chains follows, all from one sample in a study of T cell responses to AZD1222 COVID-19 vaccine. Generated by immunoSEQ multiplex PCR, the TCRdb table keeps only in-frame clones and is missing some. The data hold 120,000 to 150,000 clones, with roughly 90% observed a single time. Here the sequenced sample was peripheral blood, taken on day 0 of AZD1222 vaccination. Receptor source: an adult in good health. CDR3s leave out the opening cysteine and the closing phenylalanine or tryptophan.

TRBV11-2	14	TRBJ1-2	ASSSLRAGLNYGYT
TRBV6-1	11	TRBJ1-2	ASSSVANYGYT
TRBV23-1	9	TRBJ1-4	ASSHREKLF
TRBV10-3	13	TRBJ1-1	AISEDAGSRGEAF
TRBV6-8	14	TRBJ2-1	ASSHRLGTSYNEQF
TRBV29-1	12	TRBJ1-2	SVEDPGRVYGYT
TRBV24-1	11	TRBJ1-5	ATSDIRRFPQH
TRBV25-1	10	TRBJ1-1	ASSELGSEAF
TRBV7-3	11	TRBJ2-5	ASSNLAGETQY
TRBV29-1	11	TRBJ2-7	SVHSGRDYEQY
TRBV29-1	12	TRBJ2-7	SVESRAGGYEQY
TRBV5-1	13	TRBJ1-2	ASSSALLSNYGYT
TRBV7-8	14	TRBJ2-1	ASSLAGEYSYNEQF
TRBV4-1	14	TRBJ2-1	ASSQVRLLVYNEQF
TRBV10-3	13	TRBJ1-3	AIISDLYSGNTIY
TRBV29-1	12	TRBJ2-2	SAENRANTGELF
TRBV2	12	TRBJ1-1	ASRRTVGGSEAF
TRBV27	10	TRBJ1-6	ASSSGYSPLH
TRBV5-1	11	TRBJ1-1	ASQTAFATEAF
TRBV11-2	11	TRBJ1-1	ASNERHNTEAF
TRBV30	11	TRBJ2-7	AWRAGRLYEQY
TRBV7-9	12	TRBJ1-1	ASTKEEGNTEAF
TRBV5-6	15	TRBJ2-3	ASSSVGLAGATDTQY
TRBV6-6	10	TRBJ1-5	ASSFTSQPQH
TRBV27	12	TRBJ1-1	ASSLGGLNTEAF
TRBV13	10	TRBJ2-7	ASSLGGSGRA
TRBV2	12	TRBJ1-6	ARGLQGRNSPLH
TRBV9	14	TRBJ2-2	ASSVGSGRVTGELF
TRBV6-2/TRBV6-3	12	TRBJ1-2	ASSYSGGLIGYT
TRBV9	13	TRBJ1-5	ASSADRGGNQPQH
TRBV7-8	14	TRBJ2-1	ASSSLLAESYNEQF
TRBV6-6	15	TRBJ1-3	ASSPRAFRNSGNTIY
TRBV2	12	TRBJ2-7	ASSESGQDYEQY
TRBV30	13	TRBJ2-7	AWSPGLAFTYEQY
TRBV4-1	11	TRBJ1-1	ASSQDPRVEAF
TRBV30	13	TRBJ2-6	AWSNQVSGANVLT
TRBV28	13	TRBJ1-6	ASSFPSTYNSPLH
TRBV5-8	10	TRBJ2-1	ASNGGYNEQF
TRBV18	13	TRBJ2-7	ASSPSRQGAHEQY